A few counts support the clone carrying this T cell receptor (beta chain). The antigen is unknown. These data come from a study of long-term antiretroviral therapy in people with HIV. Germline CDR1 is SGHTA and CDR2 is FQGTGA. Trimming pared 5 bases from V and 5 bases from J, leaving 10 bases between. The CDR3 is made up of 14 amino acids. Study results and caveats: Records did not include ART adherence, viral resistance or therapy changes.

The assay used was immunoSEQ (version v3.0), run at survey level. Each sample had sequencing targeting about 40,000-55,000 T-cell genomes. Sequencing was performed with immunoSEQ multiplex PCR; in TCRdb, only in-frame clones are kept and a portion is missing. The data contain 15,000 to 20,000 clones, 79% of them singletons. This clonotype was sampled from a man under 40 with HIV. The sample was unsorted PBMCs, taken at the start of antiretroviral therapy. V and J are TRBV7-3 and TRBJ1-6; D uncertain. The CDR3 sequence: CASSAQFDNSPLHF. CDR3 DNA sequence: TGTGCCAGCAGCGCACAGTTCGATAATTCACCCCTCCACTTT.